This TCR beta chain is drawn from a study of blood T cell repertoires in COVID-19. Study details: Sample material is recorded as cDNA or gDNA derived from T cells, B-cell-depleted T cells, or PBMCs.

On this clone itself: At one boundary the junction diverges from the germline segment, which might be a read error.

In the authors' workflow: How many nucleated cells were present was estimated from reference gene primer amplification. Produced via immunoSEQ multiplex PCR; TCRdb's table is partial and in-frame only. D and trimming were read from the DNA, whereas the V and J calls and clone size are those reported in that table. The sample contains approximately 440,000 clones, roughly 87% of which appear only once. Cohort 3 recovery required two negative PCRs, clearance, or symptom resolution. The germline CDR1 and CDR2 sequences are LGHNA and YNFKEQ. CDR3 length: 17 residues. The sample taken for sequencing was PBMCs or T cells enriched from blood (not recorded which). The TCR comes from a young woman who had recovered from COVID-19. The chain combines TRBV4-2 with TRBJ2-5, with 10 bases fitting TRBD2. The CDR3: CASSQERSSGGQGTQYF. CDR3 DNA: TGTGCCAGCAGCCAAGAGAGGTCTAGCGGGGGCCAAGGGACCCAGTACTTC.